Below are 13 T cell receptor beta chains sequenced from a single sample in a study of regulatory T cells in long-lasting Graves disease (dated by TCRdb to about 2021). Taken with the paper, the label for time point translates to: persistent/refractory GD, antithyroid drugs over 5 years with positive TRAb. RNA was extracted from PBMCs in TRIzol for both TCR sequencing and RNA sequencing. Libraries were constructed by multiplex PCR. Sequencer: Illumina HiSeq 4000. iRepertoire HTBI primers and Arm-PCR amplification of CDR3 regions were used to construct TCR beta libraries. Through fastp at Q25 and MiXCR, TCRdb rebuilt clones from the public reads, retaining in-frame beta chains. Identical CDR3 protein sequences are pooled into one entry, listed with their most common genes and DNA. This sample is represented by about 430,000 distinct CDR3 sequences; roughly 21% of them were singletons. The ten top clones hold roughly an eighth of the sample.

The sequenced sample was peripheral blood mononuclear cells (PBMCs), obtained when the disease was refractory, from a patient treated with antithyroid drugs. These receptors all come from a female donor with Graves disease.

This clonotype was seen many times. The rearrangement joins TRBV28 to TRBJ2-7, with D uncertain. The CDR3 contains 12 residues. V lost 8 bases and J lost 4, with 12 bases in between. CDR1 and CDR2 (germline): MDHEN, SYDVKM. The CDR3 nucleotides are TGTGCCAGCGGCTTACTGGATTACGAGCAGTACTTC. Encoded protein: CASGLLDYEQYF.

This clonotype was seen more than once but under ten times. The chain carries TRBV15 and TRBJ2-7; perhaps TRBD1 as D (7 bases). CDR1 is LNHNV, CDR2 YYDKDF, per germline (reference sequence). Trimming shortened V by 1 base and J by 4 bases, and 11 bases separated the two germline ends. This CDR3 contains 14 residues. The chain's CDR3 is CATSRGGDRYEQYF. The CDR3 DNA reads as TGTGCCACCAGCAGAGGCGGGGACAGATACGAGCAGTACTTC. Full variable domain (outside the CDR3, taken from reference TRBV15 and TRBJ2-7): DAMVIQNPRYQVTQFGKPVTLSCSQTLNHNVMYWYQQKSSQAPKLLFHYYDKDFNNEADTPDNFQSRRPNTSFCFLDIRSPGLGDTAMYLCATSRGGDRYEQYFGPGTRLTVT.

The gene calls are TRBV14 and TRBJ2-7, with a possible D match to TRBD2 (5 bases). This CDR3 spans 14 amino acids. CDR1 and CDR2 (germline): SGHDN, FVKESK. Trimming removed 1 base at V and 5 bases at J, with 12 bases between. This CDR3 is CASSQAPFGNEQYF. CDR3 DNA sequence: TGTGCCAGCAGCCAAGCCCCCTTCGGGAACGAGCAGTACTTC. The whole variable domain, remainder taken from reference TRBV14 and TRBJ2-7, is EAGVTQFPSHSVIEKGQTVTLRCDPISGHDNLYWYRRVMGKEIKFLLHFVKESKQDESGMPNNRFLAERTGGTYSTLKVQPAELEDSGVYFCASSQAPFGNEQYFGPGTRLTVT.

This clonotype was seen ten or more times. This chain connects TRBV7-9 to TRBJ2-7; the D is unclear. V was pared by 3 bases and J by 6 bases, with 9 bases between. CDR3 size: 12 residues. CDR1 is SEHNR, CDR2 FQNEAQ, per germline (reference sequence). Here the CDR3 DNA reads TGTGCCAGCAGCTTGGGTGGCCTCGAGCAGTACTTC. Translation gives CASSLGGLEQYF. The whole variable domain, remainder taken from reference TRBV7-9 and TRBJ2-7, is DTGVSQNPRHKITKRGQNVTFRCDPISEHNRLYWYRQTLGQGPEFLTYFQNEAQLEKSRLLSDRFSAERPKGSFSTLEIQRTEQGDSAMYLCASSLGGLEQYFGPGTRLTVT.

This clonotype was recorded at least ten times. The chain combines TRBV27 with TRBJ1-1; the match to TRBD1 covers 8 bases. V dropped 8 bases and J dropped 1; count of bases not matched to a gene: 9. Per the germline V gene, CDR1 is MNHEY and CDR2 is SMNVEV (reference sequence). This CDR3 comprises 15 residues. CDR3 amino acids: CASFIQGARNTEAFF. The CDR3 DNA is TGTGCCAGCTTCATTCAGGGGGCGCGGAACACTGAAGCTTTCTTT.

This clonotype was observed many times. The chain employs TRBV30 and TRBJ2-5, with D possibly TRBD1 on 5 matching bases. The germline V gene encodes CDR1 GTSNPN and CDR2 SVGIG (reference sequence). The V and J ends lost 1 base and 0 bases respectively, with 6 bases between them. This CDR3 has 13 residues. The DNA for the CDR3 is TGTGCCTGGAGTGAGGGGAACCAAGAGACCCAGTACTTC. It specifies CAWSEGNQETQYF.

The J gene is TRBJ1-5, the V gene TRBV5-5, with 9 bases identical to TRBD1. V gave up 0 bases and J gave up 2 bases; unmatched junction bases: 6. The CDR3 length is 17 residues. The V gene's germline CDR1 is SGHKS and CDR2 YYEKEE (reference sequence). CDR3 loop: CASSLEWDRVGNQPQHF. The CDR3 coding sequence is TGTGCCAGCAGCTTGGAGTGGGACAGGGTCGGCAATCAGCCCCAGCATTTT.

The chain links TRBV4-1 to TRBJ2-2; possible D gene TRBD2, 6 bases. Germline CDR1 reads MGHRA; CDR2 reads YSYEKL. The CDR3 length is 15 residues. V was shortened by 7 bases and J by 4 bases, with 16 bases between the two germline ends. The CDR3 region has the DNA TGCGCCAGCAACGACGCGGGAAGGGGCACCGGGGAGCTGTTTTTT. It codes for CASNDAGRGTGELFF.

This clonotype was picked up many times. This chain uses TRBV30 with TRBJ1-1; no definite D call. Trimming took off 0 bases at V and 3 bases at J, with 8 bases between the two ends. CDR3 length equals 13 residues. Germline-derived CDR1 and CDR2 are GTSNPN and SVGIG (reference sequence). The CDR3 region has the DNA TGTGCCTGGAGTGTACTTACGGACACTGAAGCTTTCTTT. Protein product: CAWSVLTDTEAFF.

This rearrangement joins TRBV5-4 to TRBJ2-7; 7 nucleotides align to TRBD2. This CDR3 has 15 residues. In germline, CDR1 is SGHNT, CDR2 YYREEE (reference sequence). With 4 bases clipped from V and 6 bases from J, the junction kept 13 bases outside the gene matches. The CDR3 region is CASSPGGSGPSEQYF. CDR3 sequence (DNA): TGTGCCAGCAGCCCGGGCGGGAGCGGCCCATCCGAGCAGTACTTC.

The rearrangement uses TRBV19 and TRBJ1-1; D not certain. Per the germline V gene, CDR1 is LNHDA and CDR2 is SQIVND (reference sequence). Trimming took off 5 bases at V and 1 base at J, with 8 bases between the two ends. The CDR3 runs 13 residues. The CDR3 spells CASSVGWNTEAFF. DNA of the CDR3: TGTGCCAGTAGTGTCGGTTGGAACACTGAAGCTTTCTTT. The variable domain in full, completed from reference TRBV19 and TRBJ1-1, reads DGGITQSPKYLFRKEGQNVTLSCEQNLNHDAMYWYRQDPGQGLRLIYYSQIVNDFQKGDIAEGYSVSREKKESFPLTVTSAQKNPTAFYLCASSVGWNTEAFFGQGTRLTVV.

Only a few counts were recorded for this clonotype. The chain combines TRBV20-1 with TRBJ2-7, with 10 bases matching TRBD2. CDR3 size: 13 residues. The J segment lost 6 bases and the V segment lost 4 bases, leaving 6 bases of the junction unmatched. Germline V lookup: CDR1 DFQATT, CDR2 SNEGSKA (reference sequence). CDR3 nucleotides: TGCAGTGCTACCGGGACTAGCGAGGGCGAGCAGTACTTC. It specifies CSATGTSEGEQYF.

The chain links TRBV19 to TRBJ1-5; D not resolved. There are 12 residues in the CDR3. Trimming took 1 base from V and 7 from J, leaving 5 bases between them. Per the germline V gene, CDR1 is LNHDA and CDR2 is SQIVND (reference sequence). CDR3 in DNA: TGTGCCAGTAGTATAGGGGCCCAGCCCCAGCATTTT. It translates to CASSIGAQPQHF.